These 6 T cell receptor beta chains came from one sample sequenced in a study of blood T cell repertoires in COVID-19. Profiled with immunoSEQ multiplex PCR; TCRdb holds only in-frame clones, not every one. The sample has roughly 100,000 clones; around 90% are singletons. The sequenced sample consisted of peripheral blood. All receptors derive from a woman aged 70-85 years with acute or convalescent COVID-19.

V gene TRBV18 combines with J gene TRBJ2-1, with D hard to call. CDR1 is KGHSH and CDR2 is LQKENI in the germline V gene. The CDR3 sequence is 13 residues long. V gave up 4 bases and J gave up 6 bases, with 10 bases separating them. CDR3 nucleotide sequence: TGTGCCAGCTCACATGATAGGAGCAATGAGCAGTTCTTC. Its protein product is CASSHDRSNEQFF.

This rearrangement joins TRBV5-4 to TRBJ2-5; 16 bases are shared with TRBD2. The CDR3 is 17 amino acids. With 4 bases clipped from V and 7 bases from J, the junction kept 10 bases outside the gene matches. Germline V gene lookup returns CDR1 SGHNT and CDR2 YYREEE (reference sequence). As DNA, the CDR3 is TGTGCCAGCAGCATCGGGACTAGCGGGGGGGCGAGCGGGACCCAGTACTTC. Translated, it gives CASSIGTSGGASGTQYF.

The chain recombines TRBV29-1 with TRBJ2-3; D might be TRBD2 (6 bases). Germline V gives CDR1 SQVTM, CDR2 ANQGSEA. V gave up 3 bases and J gave up 6 bases, with 16 bases separating them. The CDR3 has 14 amino acids. The CDR3 DNA reads as TGCAGCGTTGAGTATGTTCGGGGGATGGATACGCAGTATTTT. It codes for CSVEYVRGMDTQYF.

V and J are TRBV19 and TRBJ2-7; 7 bases align to TRBD2. Trimming removed 5 bases from V and 4 bases from J; junction bases left unmatched: 5. CDR3 size: 13 residues. In germline, CDR1 is LNHDA, CDR2 SQIVND (reference sequence). The CDR3 region is CASSSGGWYEQYF. In DNA form, the CDR3 reads TGTGCCAGTAGTTCGGGAGGTTGGTACGAGCAGTACTTC.

Details on this clone: At the DNA level, this CDR3 is encoded by other sequences in the same sample as well. The J gene is TRBJ1-2, the V gene TRBV28; 11 bases fit TRBD1. Trimming took 5 bases from V and 4 from J; bases not matched to a gene: 9. Germline V gene lookup returns CDR1 MDHEN and CDR2 SYDVKM. The CDR3 length is 16 residues. The CDR3 DNA reads TGTGCCAGCAGTCCCACCAGGACAGGGGGCAGCTATGGCTACACCTTC. It translates to CASSPTRTGGSYGYTF.

The chain links TRBV2 to TRBJ1-6; unclear D gene. Germline V gene lookup returns CDR1 SNHLY and CDR2 FYNNEI. The V end lost 4 bases, the J end lost 0 bases, and 19 bases lay between the germline ends. The CDR3 contains 19 residues. The CDR3 is CASSGGALREASYNSPLHF. The CDR3 nucleotides read TGTGCCAGCAGTGGAGGAGCGTTGAGGGAGGCCTCCTATAATTCACCCCTCCACTTT.